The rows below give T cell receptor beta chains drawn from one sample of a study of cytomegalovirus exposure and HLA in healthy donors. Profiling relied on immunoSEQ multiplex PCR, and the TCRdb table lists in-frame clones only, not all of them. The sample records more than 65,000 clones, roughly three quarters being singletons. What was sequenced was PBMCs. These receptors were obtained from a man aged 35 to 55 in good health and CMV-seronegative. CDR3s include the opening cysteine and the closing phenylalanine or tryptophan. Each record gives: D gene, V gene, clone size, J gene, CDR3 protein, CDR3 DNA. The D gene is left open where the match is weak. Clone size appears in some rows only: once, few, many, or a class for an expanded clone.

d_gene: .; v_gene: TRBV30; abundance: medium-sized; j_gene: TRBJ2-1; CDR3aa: CAWQRGTGAYNEQFF; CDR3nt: TGTGCCTGGCAGCGCGGGACGGGGGCCTACAATGAGCAGTTCTTC
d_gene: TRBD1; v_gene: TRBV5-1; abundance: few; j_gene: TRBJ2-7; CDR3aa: CASSLGQGNEQYF; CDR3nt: TGCGCCAGCAGCCTTGGACAGGGGAACGAGCAGTACTTC
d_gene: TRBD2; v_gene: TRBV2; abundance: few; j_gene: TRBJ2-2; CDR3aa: CASSGLAGGPNTGELFF; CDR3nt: TGTGCCAGCAGCGGACTAGCGGGGGGGCCGAACACCGGGGAGCTGTTTTTT
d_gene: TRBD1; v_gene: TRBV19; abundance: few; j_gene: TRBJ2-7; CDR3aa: CASSMPGQPSYEQYF; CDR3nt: TGTGCCAGTAGTATGCCGGGACAGCCCTCCTACGAGCAGTACTTC
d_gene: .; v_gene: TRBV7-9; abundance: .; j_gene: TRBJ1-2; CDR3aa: CASSPQRVGDGYTF; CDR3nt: TGTGCCAGCAGCCCGCAAAGAGTAGGAGATGGCTACACCTTC
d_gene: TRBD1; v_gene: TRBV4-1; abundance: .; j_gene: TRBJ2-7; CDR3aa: CASSPQTSGGREEQYF; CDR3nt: TGCGCCAGCAGCCCCCAAACATCAGGGGGCCGTGAAGAGCAGTACTTC
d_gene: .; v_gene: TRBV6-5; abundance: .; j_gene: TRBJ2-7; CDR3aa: CASSYSDSSYEQYF; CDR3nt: TGTGCCAGCAGTTACTCGGACAGCTCCTACGAGCAGTACTTC
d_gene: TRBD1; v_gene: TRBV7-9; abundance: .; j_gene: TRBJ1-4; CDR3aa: CASSQTGTHEKLFF; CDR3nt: TGTGCCAGCAGCCAGACAGGGACCCATGAAAAACTGTTTTTT
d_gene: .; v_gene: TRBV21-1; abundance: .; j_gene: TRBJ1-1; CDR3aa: CASSKGLQGTPEAFF; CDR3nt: TGTGCCAGCAGCAAAGGGTTACAGGGGACCCCTGAAGCTTTCTTT
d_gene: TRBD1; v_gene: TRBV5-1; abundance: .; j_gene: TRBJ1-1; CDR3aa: CASSRTGGNTEAFF; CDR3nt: TGCGCCAGCAGCCGAACAGGGGGGAACACTGAAGCTTTCTTT
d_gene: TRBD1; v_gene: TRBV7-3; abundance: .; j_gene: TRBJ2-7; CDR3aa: CASSAGGGSSYEQYF; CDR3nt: TGTGCCAGCAGCGCAGGGGGCGGTAGCTCCTACGAGCAGTACTTC
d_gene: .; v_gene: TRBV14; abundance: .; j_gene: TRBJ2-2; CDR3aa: CASTPGLNTGELFF; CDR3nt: TGTGCCAGCACCCCGGGACTCAACACCGGGGAGCTGTTTTTT
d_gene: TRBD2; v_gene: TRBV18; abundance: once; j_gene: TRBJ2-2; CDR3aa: CASSPGLAGATGELFF; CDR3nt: TGTGCCAGCTCACCCGGACTAGCGGGGGCCACCGGGGAGCTGTTTTTT
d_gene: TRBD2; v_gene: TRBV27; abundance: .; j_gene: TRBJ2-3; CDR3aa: CASSLSGTSGGAWDTQYF; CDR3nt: TGTGCCAGCAGTTTATCGGGGACTAGCGGGGGGGCCTGGGATACGCAGTATTTT
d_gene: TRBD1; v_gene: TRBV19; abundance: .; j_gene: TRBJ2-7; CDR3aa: CASSSYRDRDPSEQYF; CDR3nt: TGTGCCAGTAGTAGTTACCGGGACAGGGATCCTAGCGAGCAGTACTTC
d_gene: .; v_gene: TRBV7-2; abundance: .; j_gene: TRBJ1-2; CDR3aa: CASSMGSTYGYTF; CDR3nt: TGTGCCAGCAGCATGGGGAGCACGTATGGCTACACCTTC
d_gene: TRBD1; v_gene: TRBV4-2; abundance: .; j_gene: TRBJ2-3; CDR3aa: CASSLGQGATDTQYF; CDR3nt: TGTGCCAGCAGCCTCGGACAGGGGGCCACAGATACGCAGTATTTT
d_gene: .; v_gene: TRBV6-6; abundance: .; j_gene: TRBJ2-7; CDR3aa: CASSYSIGDEQYF; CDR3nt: TGTGCCAGCAGTTACTCGATCGGGGACGAGCAGTACTTC
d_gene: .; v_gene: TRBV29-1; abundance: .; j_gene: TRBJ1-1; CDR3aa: CSGQAWNTEAFF; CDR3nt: TGCAGCGGACAGGCTTGGAACACTGAAGCTTTCTTT
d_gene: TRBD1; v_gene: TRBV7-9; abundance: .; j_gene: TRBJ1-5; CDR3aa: CASSLVRDSSGNQPQHF; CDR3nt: TGTGCCAGCAGCTTAGTTCGGGACAGTTCGGGCAATCAGCCCCAGCATTTT
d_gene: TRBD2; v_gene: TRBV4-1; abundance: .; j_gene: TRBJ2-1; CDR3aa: CASSPGVRAGGSYNEQFF; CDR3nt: TGCGCCAGCAGCCCAGGCGTTCGAGCGGGGGGCTCCTACAATGAGCAGTTCTTC
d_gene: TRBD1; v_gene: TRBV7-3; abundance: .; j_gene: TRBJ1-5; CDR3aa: CASSLKKGQLSNQPQHF; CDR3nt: TGTGCCAGCAGCCTAAAAAAGGGACAGCTTAGCAATCAGCCCCAGCATTTT
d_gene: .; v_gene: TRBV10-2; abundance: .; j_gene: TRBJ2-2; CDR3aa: CASSEGVRGPGELFF; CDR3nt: TGCGCCAGCAGTGAGGGCGTGCGAGGTCCCGGGGAGCTGTTTTTT